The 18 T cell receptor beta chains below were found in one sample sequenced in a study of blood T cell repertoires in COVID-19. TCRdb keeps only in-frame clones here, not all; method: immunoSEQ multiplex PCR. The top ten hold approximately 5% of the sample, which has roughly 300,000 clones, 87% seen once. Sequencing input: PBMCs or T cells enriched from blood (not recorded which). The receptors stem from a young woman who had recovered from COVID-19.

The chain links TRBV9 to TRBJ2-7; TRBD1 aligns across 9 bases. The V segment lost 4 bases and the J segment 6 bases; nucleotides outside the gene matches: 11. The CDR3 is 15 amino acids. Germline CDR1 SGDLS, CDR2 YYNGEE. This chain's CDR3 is CASSRSGDRAAEQYF. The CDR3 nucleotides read TGTGCCAGCAGCAGATCGGGGGACAGGGCAGCCGAGCAGTACTTC.

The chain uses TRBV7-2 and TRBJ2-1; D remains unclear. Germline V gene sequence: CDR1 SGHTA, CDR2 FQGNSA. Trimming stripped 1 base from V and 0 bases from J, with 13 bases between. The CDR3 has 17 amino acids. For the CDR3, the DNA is TGTGCCAGCAGCTTAGGGTTTACAGTGAGCTCCTACAATGAGCAGTTCTTC. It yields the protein CASSLGFTVSSYNEQFF.

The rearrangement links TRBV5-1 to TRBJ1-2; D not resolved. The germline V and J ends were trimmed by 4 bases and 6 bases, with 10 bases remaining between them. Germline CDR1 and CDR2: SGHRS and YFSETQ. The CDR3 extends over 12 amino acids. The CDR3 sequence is CASSPRGDGYTF. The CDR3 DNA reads TGCGCCAGCAGCCCCCGGGGTGATGGCTACACCTTC.

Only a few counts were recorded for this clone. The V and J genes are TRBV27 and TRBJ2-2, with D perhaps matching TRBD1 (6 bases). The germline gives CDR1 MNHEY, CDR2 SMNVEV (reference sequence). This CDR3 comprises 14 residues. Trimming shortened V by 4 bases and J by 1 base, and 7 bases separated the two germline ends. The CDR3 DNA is TGTGCCAGCAGTTGGGGACAGAACACCGGGGAGCTGTTTTTT. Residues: CASSWGQNTGELFF.

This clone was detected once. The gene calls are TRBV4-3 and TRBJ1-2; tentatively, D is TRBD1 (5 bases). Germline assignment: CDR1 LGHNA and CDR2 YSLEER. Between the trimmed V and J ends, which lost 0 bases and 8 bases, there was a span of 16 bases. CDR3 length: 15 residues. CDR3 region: CASSQDMRQLGGYTF. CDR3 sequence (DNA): TGCGCCAGCAGCCAAGATATGAGACAGTTGGGCGGCTACACCTTC.

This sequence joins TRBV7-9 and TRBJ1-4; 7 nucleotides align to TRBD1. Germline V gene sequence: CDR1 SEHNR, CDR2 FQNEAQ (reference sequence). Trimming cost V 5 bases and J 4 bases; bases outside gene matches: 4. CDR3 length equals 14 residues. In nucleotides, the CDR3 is TGTGCCAGCAGCACCCGACAGGGTAATGAAAAACTGTTTTTT. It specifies CASSTRQGNEKLFF. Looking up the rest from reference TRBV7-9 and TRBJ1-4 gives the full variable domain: DTGVSQNPRHKITKRGQNVTFRCDPISEHNRLYWYRQTLGQGPEFLTYFQNEAQLEKSRLLSDRFSAERPKGSFSTLEIQRTEQGDSAMYLCASSTRQGNEKLFFGSGTQLSVL.

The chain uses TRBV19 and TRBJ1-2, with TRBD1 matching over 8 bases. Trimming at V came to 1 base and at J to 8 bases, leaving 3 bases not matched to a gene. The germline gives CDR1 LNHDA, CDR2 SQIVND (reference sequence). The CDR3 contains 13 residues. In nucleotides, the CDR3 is TGTGCCAGTAGTATAGCGACAGGGGAGGGCTACACCTTC. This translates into CASSIATGEGYTF.

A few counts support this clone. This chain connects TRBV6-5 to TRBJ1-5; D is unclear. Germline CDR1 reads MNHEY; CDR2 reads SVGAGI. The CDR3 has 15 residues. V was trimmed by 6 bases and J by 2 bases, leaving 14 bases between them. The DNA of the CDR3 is TGTGCCAGCAGGGATCTCTTGGGCGGCAATCAGCCCCAGCATTTT. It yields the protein CASRDLLGGNQPQHF.

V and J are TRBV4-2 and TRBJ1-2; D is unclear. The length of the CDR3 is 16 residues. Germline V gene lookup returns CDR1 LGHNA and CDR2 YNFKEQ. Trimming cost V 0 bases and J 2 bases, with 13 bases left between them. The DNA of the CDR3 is TGTGCCAGCAGCCAAGATGGCACATCCAGGAACTATGGCTACACCTTC. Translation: CASSQDGTSRNYGYTF.

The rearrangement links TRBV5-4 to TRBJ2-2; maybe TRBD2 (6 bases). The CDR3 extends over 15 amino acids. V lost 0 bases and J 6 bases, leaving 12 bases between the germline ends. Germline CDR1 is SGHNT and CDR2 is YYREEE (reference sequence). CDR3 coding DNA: TGTGCCAGCAGCTTGGAGGGGCGGGGCGCCGGGGAGCTGTTTTTT. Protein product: CASSLEGRGAGELFF.

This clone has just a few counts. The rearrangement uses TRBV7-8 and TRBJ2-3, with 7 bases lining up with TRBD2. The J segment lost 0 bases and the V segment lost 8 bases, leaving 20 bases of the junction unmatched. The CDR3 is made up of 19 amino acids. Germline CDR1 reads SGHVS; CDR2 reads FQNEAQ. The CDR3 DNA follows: TGTGCCAGCTGTGGACCAGCGGCGGGGGAGGTGGCCAGCACAGATACGCAGTATTTT. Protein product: CASCGPAAGEVASTDTQYF.

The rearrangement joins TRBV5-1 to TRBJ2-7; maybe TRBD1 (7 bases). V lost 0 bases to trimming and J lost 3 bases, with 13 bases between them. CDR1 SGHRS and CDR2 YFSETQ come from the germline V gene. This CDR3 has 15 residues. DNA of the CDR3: TGCGCCAGCAGCTTGGCGGGCAGGGGGGTCTACGAGCAGTACTTC. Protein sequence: CASSLAGRGVYEQYF.

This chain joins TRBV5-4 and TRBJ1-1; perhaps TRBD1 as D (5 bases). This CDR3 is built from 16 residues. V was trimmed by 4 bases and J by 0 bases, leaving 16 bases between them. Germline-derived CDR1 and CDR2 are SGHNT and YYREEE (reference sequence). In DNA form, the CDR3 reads TGTGCCAGCAGCGTCGGAAGACAGAATGTGAACACTGAAGCTTTCTTT. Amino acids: CASSVGRQNVNTEAFF. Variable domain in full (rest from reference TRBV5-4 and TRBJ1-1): ETGVTQSPTHLIKTRGQQVTLRCSSQSGHNTVSWYQQALGQGPQFIFQYYREEENGRGNFPPRFSGLQFPNYSSELNVNALELDDSALYLCASSVGRQNVNTEAFFGQGTRLTVV.

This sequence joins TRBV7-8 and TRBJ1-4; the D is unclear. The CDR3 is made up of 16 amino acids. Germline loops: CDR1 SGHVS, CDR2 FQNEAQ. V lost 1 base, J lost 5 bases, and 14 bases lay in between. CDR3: CASSLVGRKANEKLFF. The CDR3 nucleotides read TGTGCCAGCAGCTTAGTAGGGAGAAAAGCAAATGAAAAACTGTTTTTT.

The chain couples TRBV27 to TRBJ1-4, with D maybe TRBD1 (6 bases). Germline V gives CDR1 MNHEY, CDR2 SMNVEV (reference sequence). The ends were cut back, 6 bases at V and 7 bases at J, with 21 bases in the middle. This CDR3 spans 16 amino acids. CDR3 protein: CASSHRRGGLGEKLFF. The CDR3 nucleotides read TGTGCCAGCAGCCATAGGAGGGGGGGGCTGGGTGAAAAACTGTTTTTT.

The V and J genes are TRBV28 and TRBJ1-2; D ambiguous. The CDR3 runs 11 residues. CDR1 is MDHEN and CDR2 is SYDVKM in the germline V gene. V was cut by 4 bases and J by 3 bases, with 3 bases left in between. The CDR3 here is CASSSHYGYTF. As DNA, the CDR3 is TGTGCCAGCAGTTCTCACTATGGCTACACCTTC.

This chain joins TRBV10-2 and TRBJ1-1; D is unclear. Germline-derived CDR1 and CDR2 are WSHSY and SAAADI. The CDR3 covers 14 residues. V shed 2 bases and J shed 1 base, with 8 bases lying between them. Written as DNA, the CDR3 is TGCGCCAGCAGTGAGACCGGTTGGAACACTGAAGCTTTCTTT. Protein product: CASSETGWNTEAFF.

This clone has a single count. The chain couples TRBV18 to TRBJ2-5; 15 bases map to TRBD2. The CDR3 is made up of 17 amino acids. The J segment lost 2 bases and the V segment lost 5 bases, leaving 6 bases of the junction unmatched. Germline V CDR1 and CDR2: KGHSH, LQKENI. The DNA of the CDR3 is TGTGCCAGCTCAGGACCGGGACTAGCGGGGGGACAAGAGACCCAGTACTTC. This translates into CASSGPGLAGGQETQYF.